The entry that follows covers one TCR beta chain sequence. The data were produced by immunoSEQ multiplex PCR, yet TCRdb's version contains in-frame clones alone and is incomplete. The sample lists roughly 390,000 clones, around 85% occurring once. Described treatment: some 20 received Ad26.COV2.S at low or high dose, single or two shots; roughly five received placebo; per-sample allocation not given. Samples were taken on day 63 after the first vaccine or placebo injection. Spike of the Wuhan-strain SARS-CoV-2 was expressed by an Ad26 vector, which formed the vaccine. This sample was taken from a study of Ad26.COV2.S vaccination and SARS-CoV-2 variants. Study background: Administration of Ad26.COV2.S was intramuscular, either once or twice 56 days apart.

Sequenced material: peripheral blood, taken in a trial of Ad26.COV2.S vaccine versus placebo. This receptor was identified in a person aged 18-65 years who received the Ad26.COV2.S COVID-19 vaccine or a placebo.

CDR3 sequence reads: CSVETTSASGTQYF. The DNA for the CDR3 is TGCAGCGTTGAAACAACTAGCGCTTCAGGGACCCAGTACTTC. The chain uses TRBV29-1 and TRBJ2-5, with 7 nucleotides matching TRBD2. Trimming took 2 bases from V and 7 from J; bases not matched to a gene: 10. The CDR3 runs to 14 residues. Germline CDR1 is SQVTM and CDR2 is ANQGSEA.